Each of the 22 T cell receptor beta chains below was sequenced from the same sample in a study of control samples from healthy donors and cancer patients (dated by TCRdb to 2018 to 2020). The library was obtained by the immunoSEQ multiplex PCR assay. This is the immuneACCESS table as TCRdb keeps it, with only in-frame sequences that have V and J called. A part of the clones is gone; compared with another copy, unresolved V genes explain less than half, and the rest is unexplained. The sample's records list fewer than 250,000 clones. The leading ten clones occupy roughly 2% of the sample. Sequencing used blood. The receptors here all came from a woman in her twenties or thirties in good health.

The J gene is TRBJ2-3, the V gene TRBV12-3 or TRBV12-4, with no clear D. V shed 5 bases and J shed 6 bases, with 9 bases lying between them. This CDR3 region has 12 residues. This chain's CDR3 is CASSPSQDTQYF. CDR3 sequence (DNA): TGTGCCAGCAGTCCCAGTCAGGATACGCAGTATTTT.

The chain combines TRBV6-2 or TRBV6-3 with TRBJ2-7; D may be TRBD1 or TRBD2 (5 bases each). Trimming removed 5 bases from V and 0 bases from J, with 14 bases in between. This CDR3 contains 15 residues. Germline V gene lookup returns CDR1 MNHEY and CDR2 SVGEGT. CDR3 protein: CASSPRTGPSYEQYF. CDR3 coding DNA: TGTGCCAGCAGTCCCCGGACGGGGCCCTCCTACGAGCAGTACTTC.

J is TRBJ1-1 and V is TRBV6-1; D unresolved. The CDR3 covers 12 residues. Germline CDR1 is MNHNS and CDR2 is SASEGT. Trimming removed 2 bases at V and 9 bases at J, with 10 bases between. CDR3 DNA: TGTGCCAGCAGTGAACCGGACCGTAAAGCTTTCTTT. It specifies CASSEPDRKAFF.

The V gene is TRBV7-9, the J gene TRBJ2-2, with TRBD2 matching over 8 bases. The V and J ends lost 5 bases and 4 bases, in that order; junction bases with no gene match: 12. CDR3 length: 17 residues. Per the germline V gene, CDR1 is SEHNR and CDR2 is FQNEAQ (reference sequence). This CDR3 is CASSPIRGGVSTGELFF. In DNA form, the CDR3 reads TGTGCCAGCAGCCCGATTCGGGGGGGCGTTAGCACCGGGGAGCTGTTTTTT.

In nucleotides, the CDR3 is TGTGCCAGCAGTTTACGAGGGGGAAAAAACATTCAGTACTTC. It translates to CASSLRGGKNIQYF. This sequence joins TRBV27 and TRBJ2-4, with D maybe TRBD1 (6 bases). CDR3 size: 14 residues. The germline gives CDR1 MNHEY, CDR2 SMNVEV (reference sequence). V shed 2 bases and J shed 4 bases, with 9 bases lying between them.

The rearrangement links TRBV3-1 (or the pseudogene TRBV3-2) to TRBJ2-3, with 9 bases identical to TRBD1. The V gene's germline CDR1 is LGHDT and CDR2 YNNKEL (reference sequence). Germline trimming cut 4 bases from V and 3 bases from J; bases unmatched to any gene: 5. The CDR3 sequence is 15 residues long. The CDR3 bases are TGTGCCAGCAGCCTCCGGACAGGGGCTACAGATACGCAGTATTTT. Its protein is CASSLRTGATDTQYF.

The chain carries TRBV28 and TRBJ1-2; D not resolved. The CDR3 has 13 amino acids. Per the germline V gene, CDR1 is MDHEN and CDR2 is SYDVKM. V was clipped by 2 bases and J by 8 bases, with 12 bases between them. The CDR3 is CASSLSEGRGYTF. The DNA for the CDR3 is TGTGCCAGCAGTTTAAGTGAAGGGCGCGGCTACACCTTC.

The CDR3 is CASSPTSVHTGELFF. The CDR3 DNA sequence: TGTGCCAGCAGCCCGACTAGCGTACACACCGGGGAGCTGTTTTTT. The chain has TRBV7-2 and TRBJ2-2, with 8 positions matching TRBD2. Germline V gives CDR1 SGHTA, CDR2 FQGNSA. V lost 5 bases to trimming and J lost 3 bases; unmatched junction nucleotides: 5. The CDR3 spans 15 residues.

The chain carries TRBV30 and TRBJ1-4; D call uncertain. Deletions cut 4 bases from V and 0 bases from J, with 9 bases between. The CDR3 runs to 14 residues. Germline CDR1 reads GTSNPN; CDR2 reads SVGIG (reference sequence). CDR3 region: CAWTPISTNEKLFF. The CDR3 DNA is TGTGCCTGGACACCGATATCAACTAATGAAAAACTGTTTTTT.

This chain uses TRBV5-5 with TRBJ1-5; the D gene is possibly TRBD1 (6 bases). V was shortened by 0 bases and J by 3 bases, with 16 bases between the two germline ends. This CDR3 has 17 amino acids. Looked up from germline, CDR1 is SGHKS and CDR2 is YYEKEE (reference sequence). Here the CDR3 reads CASSLGRGESNNQPQHF. The DNA of the CDR3 is TGTGCCAGCAGCTTGGGGAGGGGGGAGAGTAACAATCAGCCCCAGCATTTT.

The chain couples TRBV3-1 (or the pseudogene TRBV3-2) to TRBJ2-3, with a tentative D call TRBD2 (6 bases). Trimming removed 1 base from V and 6 bases from J, with 14 bases in between. Germline-derived CDR1 and CDR2 are LGHDT and YNNKEL (reference sequence). CDR3 size: 15 residues. The CDR3 sequence is CASSQGGTGGDTQYF. The CDR3 DNA reads as TGTGCCAGCAGCCAAGGCGGGACTGGGGGGGATACGCAGTATTTT.

This chain uses TRBV14 with TRBJ1-5; 8 bases agree with TRBD1. Per germline, CDR1 SGHDN and CDR2 FVKESK. The CDR3 has 14 residues. The V and J ends lost 5 bases and 3 bases, in that order; junction bases with no gene match: 3. The CDR3 region has the DNA TGTGCCAGCAGCGCGACAGGGGTCAATCAGCCCCAGCATTTT. It yields the protein CASSATGVNQPQHF.

The J gene is TRBJ1-3, the V gene TRBV10-1; D may be TRBD1 (5 bases). The germline V and J ends were trimmed by 3 bases and 0 bases, with 9 bases remaining between them. This CDR3 is 15 amino acids long. Per germline, CDR1 WNHNN and CDR2 SYGVQD (reference sequence). The CDR3 reads CASSDSGHSGNTIYF. CDR3 nucleotides: TGCGCCAGCAGTGATTCAGGACACTCTGGAAACACCATATATTTT.

The chain recombines TRBV6-1 with TRBJ1-6; a possible D gene is TRBD1 (5 bases). Germline lookup yields CDR1 MNHNS and CDR2 SASEGT. The CDR3 sequence is 14 residues long. V was cut by 2 bases and J by 7 bases, with 9 bases left in between. In nucleotides, the CDR3 is TGTGCCAGCAGTGAACTGGGGGGGAATTCACCCCTCCACTTT. Translating it yields CASSELGGNSPLHF.

V and J are TRBV3-1 (or the pseudogene TRBV3-2) and TRBJ1-1, with D perhaps matching TRBD1 (5 bases). V lost 3 bases and J lost 1, with 12 bases in between. This CDR3 is 15 amino acids long. CDR1 is LGHDT and CDR2 is YNNKEL in the germline V gene (reference sequence). The CDR3, as DNA: TGTGCCAGCAGCCATTGGGGCTATGGGAACACTGAAGCTTTCTTT. It is translated as CASSHWGYGNTEAFF.

The chain combines TRBV5-1 with TRBJ2-1, with D maybe TRBD2 (7 bases). Germline CDR1 SGHRS, CDR2 YFSETQ. The CDR3 loop spans 15 amino acids. The V end lost 0 bases, the J end lost 4 bases, and 11 bases lay between the germline ends. CDR3 nucleotide sequence: TGCGCCAGCAGCTTGGTGGCGGGGGCATACAATGAGCAGTTCTTC. As protein: CASSLVAGAYNEQFF.

The chain uses TRBV9 and TRBJ1-1; TRBD1 is a possible D gene (5 bases). The V end lost 2 bases, the J end lost 7 bases, and 9 bases lay between the germline ends. Germline lookup yields CDR1 SGDLS and CDR2 YYNGEE. The CDR3 has 12 amino acids. CDR3 in amino acids: CASSVRDREAFF. CDR3 coding DNA: TGTGCCAGCAGCGTCCGGGACCGTGAAGCTTTCTTT.

The rearrangement uses TRBV21-1 and TRBJ2-1. TRBV21-1 is reported as a pseudogene. CDR3 length: 12 residues. This CDR3 is CASSKARGPEVF. CDR3 bases: TGTGCCAGCAGCAAGGCTCGGGGGCCAGAAGTCTTC.

V is TRBV5-1 and J is TRBJ2-7, with 11 bases aligning to TRBD2. CDR3 size: 14 residues. The junction had 2 bases not matched to a gene; V was cut back by 4 bases and J by 2 bases. From germline, CDR1 is SGHRS and CDR2 YFSETQ. DNA of the CDR3: TGCGCCAGCAGCACTAGCGGGGGCGCCTACGAGCAGTACTTC. This encodes CASSTSGGAYEQYF.

This chain connects TRBV2 to TRBJ1-2; D gene ambiguous. Between the trimmed V and J ends, which lost 6 bases and 4 bases, there was a span of 12 bases. CDR3 length: 13 amino acids. Germline CDR1 is SNHLY and CDR2 is FYNNEI. The CDR3 DNA follows: TGTGCCAGCAGCGCCGACAAGATCTATGGCTACACCTTC. Translating gives CASSADKIYGYTF. Full variable domain (outside the CDR3, taken from reference TRBV2 and TRBJ1-2): EPEVTQTPSHQVTQMGQEVILRCVPISNHLYFYWYRQILGQKVEFLVSFYNNEISEKSEIFDDQFSVERPDGSNFTLKIRSTKLEDSAMYFCASSADKIYGYTFGSGTRLTVV.

V and J are TRBV6-6 and TRBJ1-1, with D unresolved. V was trimmed by 2 bases and J by 5 bases, leaving 9 bases between them. The CDR3 sequence is 13 residues long. Germline V lookup: CDR1 MNHNY, CDR2 SVGAGI (reference sequence). The CDR3 region has the DNA TGTGCCAGCAGTTACGGCGGTCAGACTGAAGCTTTCTTT. The encoded protein is CASSYGGQTEAFF.

The chain is built from TRBV19 and TRBJ1-2, with 7 bases aligning to TRBD1. CDR3 length equals 14 residues. CDR1 and CDR2 (germline): LNHDA, SQIVND (reference sequence). The ends lost 5 bases at V and 2 bases at J; junction bases unmatched: 5. The DNA of the CDR3 is TGTGCCAGTAGTCCGTCGACAGGGAACTATGGCTACACCTTC. Amino acids: CASSPSTGNYGYTF.